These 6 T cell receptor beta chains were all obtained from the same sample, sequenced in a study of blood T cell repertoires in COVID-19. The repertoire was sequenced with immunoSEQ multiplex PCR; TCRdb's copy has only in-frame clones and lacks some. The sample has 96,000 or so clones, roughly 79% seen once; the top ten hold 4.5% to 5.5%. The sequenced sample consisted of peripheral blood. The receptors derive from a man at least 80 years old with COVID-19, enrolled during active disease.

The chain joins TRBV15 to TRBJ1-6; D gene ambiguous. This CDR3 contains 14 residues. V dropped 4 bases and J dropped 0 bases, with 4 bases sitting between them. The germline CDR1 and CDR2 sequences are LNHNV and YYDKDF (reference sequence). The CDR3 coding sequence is TGTGCCACCAGCAAGAGCTCCTATAATTCACCCCTCCACTTT. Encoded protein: CATSKSSYNSPLHF.

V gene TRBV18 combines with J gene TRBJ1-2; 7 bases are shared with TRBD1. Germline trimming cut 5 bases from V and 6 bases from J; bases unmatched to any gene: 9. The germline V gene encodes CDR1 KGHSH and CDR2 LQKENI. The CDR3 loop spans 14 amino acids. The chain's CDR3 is CASSTDRDPNGYTF. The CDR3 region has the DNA TGTGCCAGCTCAACAGACAGGGACCCAAATGGCTACACCTTC. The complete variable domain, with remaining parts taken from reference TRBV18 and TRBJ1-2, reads NAGVMQNPRHLVRRRGQEARLRCSPMKGHSHVYWYRQLPEEGLKFMVYLQKENIIDESGMPKERFSAEFPKEGPSILRIQQVVRGDSAAYFCASSTDRDPNGYTFGSGTRLTVV.

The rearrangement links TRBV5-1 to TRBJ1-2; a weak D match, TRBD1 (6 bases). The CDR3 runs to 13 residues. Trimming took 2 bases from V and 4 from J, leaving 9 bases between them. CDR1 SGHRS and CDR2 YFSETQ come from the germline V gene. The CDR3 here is CASSFGDIYGYTF. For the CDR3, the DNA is TGCGCCAGCAGCTTTGGGGACATCTATGGCTACACCTTC.

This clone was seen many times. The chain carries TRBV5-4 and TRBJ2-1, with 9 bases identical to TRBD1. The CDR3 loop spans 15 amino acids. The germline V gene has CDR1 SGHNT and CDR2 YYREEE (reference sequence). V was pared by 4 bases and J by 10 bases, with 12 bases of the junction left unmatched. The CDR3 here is CASSKRTGESNEQFF. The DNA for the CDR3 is TGTGCCAGCAGCAAACGGACAGGGGAGAGTAACGAGCAGTTCTTC.

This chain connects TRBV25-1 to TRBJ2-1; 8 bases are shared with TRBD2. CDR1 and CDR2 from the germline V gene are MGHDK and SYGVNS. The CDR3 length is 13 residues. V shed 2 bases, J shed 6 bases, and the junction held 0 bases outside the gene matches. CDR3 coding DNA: TGTGCCAGCAGTGAAGCGGGGGGCAATGAGCAGTTCTTC. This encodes CASSEAGGNEQFF. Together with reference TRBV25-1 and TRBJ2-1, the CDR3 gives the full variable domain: EADIYQTPRYLVIGTGKKITLECSQTMGHDKMYWYQQDPGMELHLIHYSYGVNSTEKGDLSSESTVSRIRTEHFPLTLESARPSHTSQYLCASSEAGGNEQFFGPGTRLTVL.

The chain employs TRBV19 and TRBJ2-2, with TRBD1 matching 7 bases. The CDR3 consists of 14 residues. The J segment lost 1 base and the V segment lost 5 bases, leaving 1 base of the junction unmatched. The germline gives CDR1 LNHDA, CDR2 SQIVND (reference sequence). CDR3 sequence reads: CASSQGVNTGELFF. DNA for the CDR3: TGTGCCAGTAGTCAGGGGGTGAACACCGGGGAGCTGTTTTTT.